The entry that follows covers one T cell receptor (beta chain) sequence. These data come from a study of T cell changes during pregnancy in multiple sclerosis. Sequencing used immunoSEQ multiplex PCR; TCRdb keeps in-frame clones, though not all of them. The table shows roughly 100,000 clones, with roughly nine tenths occurring only once. The sample in question was peripheral blood, obtained after pregnancy. This receptor was taken from a female donor with multiple sclerosis, enrolled in a pregnancy study.

CDR3: CASSLTADRNQPQHF. In DNA form, the CDR3 reads TGTGCCAGCAGCCTTACAGCCGACCGGAATCAGCCCCAGCATTTT. This rearrangement joins TRBV5-5 to TRBJ1-5; D unresolved. Germline V gives CDR1 SGHKS, CDR2 YYEKEE (reference sequence). V shed 4 bases and J shed 4 bases, with 15 bases lying between them. This CDR3 region has 15 residues.